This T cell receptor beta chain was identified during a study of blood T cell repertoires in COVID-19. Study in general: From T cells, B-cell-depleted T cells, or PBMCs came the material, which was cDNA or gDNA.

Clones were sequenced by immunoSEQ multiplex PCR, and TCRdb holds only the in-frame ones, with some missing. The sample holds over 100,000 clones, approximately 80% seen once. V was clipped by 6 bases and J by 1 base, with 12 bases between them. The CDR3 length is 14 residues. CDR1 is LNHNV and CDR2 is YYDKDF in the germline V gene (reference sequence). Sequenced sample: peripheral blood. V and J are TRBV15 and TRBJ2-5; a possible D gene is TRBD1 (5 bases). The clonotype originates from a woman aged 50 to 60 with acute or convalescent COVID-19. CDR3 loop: CATRSTDSQETQYF. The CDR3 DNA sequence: TGTGCCACCAGGTCGACAGATTCCCAAGAGACCCAGTACTTC.